These 27 T cell receptor beta chains were sequenced from one sample in a study of cytomegalovirus exposure and HLA in healthy donors. PCR amplification relied on 60 Vbeta primers (plus 13 Jbeta primers). TCRdb keeps only in-frame clones here, not all; method: immunoSEQ multiplex PCR. The table records 150,000 to 200,000 clones, roughly 80% of them present only once. The specimen was PBMCs. These receptors all stem from a man in his forties in good health and CMV-seropositive.

This clone was counted once. This chain connects TRBV5-5 to TRBJ2-3; TRBD1 agrees at 8 bases. This CDR3 spans 15 amino acids. Germline V gene data show CDR1 as SGHKS and CDR2 as YYEKEE (reference sequence). The junction had 5 bases not matched to a gene; V was cut back by 1 base and J by 4 bases. The CDR3 is CASSLSQGAPDTQYF. DNA of the CDR3: TGTGCCAGCAGCTTGAGCCAGGGGGCCCCAGATACGCAGTATTTT.

The chain uses TRBV27 and TRBJ1-1, with a weak D call TRBD1 (6 bases). V lost 2 bases and J lost 11, with 24 bases in between. CDR1 is MNHEY and CDR2 is SMNVEV in the germline V gene (reference sequence). This CDR3 contains 16 residues. The CDR3 sequence: CASSLALSAGAGSAFF. In DNA form, the CDR3 reads TGTGCCAGCAGTTTAGCTTTGTCGGCAGGGGCCGGTTCCGCTTTCTTT.

V and J are TRBV4-1 and TRBJ1-4, with no clear D. This CDR3 region has 15 residues. The germline V and J ends were trimmed by 2 bases and 8 bases, with 15 bases remaining between them. Germline lookup yields CDR1 MGHRA and CDR2 YSYEKL. CDR3 sequence (DNA): TGCGCCAGCAGCCAACAGGAAGTGGCTTACGAAAAACTGTTTTTT. Its protein product is CASSQQEVAYEKLFF.

This rearrangement joins TRBV2 to TRBJ2-5, with 11 bases identical to TRBD2. Trimming cost V 6 bases and J 2 bases; bases outside gene matches: 8. Per germline, CDR1 SNHLY and CDR2 FYNNEI. This CDR3 has 16 residues. CDR3 sequence: CASRAMTSGVQETQYF. CDR3 DNA sequence: TGTGCCAGCAGGGCCATGACTAGCGGGGTACAAGAGACCCAGTACTTC.

The chain combines TRBV2 with TRBJ1-5; the D is unclear. The germline CDR1 and CDR2 sequences are SNHLY and FYNNEI. This CDR3 region has 12 residues. Trimming stripped 0 bases from V and 7 bases from J, with 4 bases between. The CDR3 spells CASSEASQPQHF. The CDR3 DNA sequence: TGTGCCAGCAGTGAAGCGAGCCAGCCCCAGCATTTT.

V is TRBV28 and J is TRBJ1-3, with D possibly being TRBD1 (6 bases). Trimming removed 3 bases at V and 5 bases at J, with 8 bases between. The V gene's germline CDR1 is MDHEN and CDR2 SYDVKM. CDR3 length: 13 amino acids. In nucleotides, the CDR3 is TGTGCCAGCAGTTTCGACAGGAGAAACACCATATATTTT. Translation: CASSFDRRNTIYF.

This clone was seen more than once but under ten times. In DNA form, the CDR3 reads TGTGCCAGCAGCTCATCCGGGACATCGTCCTACGAGCAGTACTTC. This sequence encodes CASSSSGTSSYEQYF. This chain connects TRBV11-2 to TRBJ2-7; D perhaps matches TRBD1 (6 bases). The germline gives CDR1 SGHAT, CDR2 FQNNGV. The CDR3 spans 15 residues. With 4 bases removed from V and 1 base from J, the gap between germline ends came to 14 bases.

This chain links TRBV5-1 with TRBJ1-2, with 7 bases aligning to TRBD1. Germline CDR1 is SGHRS and CDR2 is YFSETQ. J lost 4 bases, V lost 4 bases, and 7 bases had no gene match. This CDR3 contains 14 residues. The CDR3 loop is CASSPQQGTYGYTF. Here the CDR3 DNA reads TGCGCCAGCAGCCCCCAACAGGGGACCTATGGCTACACCTTC.

The chain employs TRBV9 and TRBJ2-2, with 11 bases fitting TRBD1. This CDR3 is built from 15 residues. CDR1 and CDR2 from the germline V gene are SGDLS and YYNGEE. V lost 1 base to trimming and J lost 5 bases; unmatched junction nucleotides: 1. CDR3: CASSVRDRGTGELFF. CDR3 DNA: TGTGCCAGCAGCGTACGGGACAGGGGGACCGGGGAGCTGTTTTTT.

The genes are TRBV11-3 and TRBJ2-2, with TRBD2 identical over 7 bases. Germline V CDR1 and CDR2: SGHNT, YENEEA. The CDR3 totals 16 residues. With 5 bases clipped from V and 0 bases from J, the junction kept 6 bases outside the gene matches. CDR3 residues: CASSGPGLPNTGELFF. CDR3 bases: TGTGCCAGCAGCGGACCGGGACTACCGAACACCGGGGAGCTGTTTTTT.

The V gene is TRBV5-4, the J gene TRBJ1-4; D is unclear. The CDR3 loop spans 14 amino acids. Trimming stripped 0 bases from V and 8 bases from J, with 11 bases between. Germline V CDR1 and CDR2: SGHNT, YYREEE (reference sequence). CDR3 sequence reads: CASSLDSWEEKLFF. CDR3 in DNA: TGTGCCAGCAGCTTGGACTCGTGGGAGGAAAAACTGTTTTTT.

V is TRBV9 and J is TRBJ2-5; a possible D gene is TRBD1 (5 bases). This CDR3 has 12 amino acids. CDR1 is SGDLS, CDR2 YYNGEE, per germline. V gave up 2 bases and J gave up 3 bases, with 5 bases separating them. The chain's CDR3 is CASSVREETQYF. For the CDR3, the DNA is TGTGCCAGCAGCGTCAGGGAAGAGACCCAGTACTTC.

A few counts support this clone. The chain carries TRBV27 and TRBJ2-1, with D possibly matching TRBD1 (6 bases). V lost 6 bases, J lost 3 bases, and 15 bases lay in between. This CDR3 comprises 15 residues. The V gene's germline CDR1 is MNHEY and CDR2 SMNVEV (reference sequence). CDR3 in amino acids: CASRITGLGYNEQFF. The CDR3 coding sequence is TGTGCCAGCAGGATAACAGGGCTGGGCTACAATGAGCAGTTCTTC.

This clone was counted once. V usage is TRBV13 and J usage is TRBJ2-1; TRBD2 matches 11 bases. This CDR3 comprises 18 residues. The junction had 10 bases not matched to a gene; V was cut back by 2 bases and J by 4 bases. Germline CDR1 PRHDT, CDR2 FYEKMQ (reference sequence). The CDR3 region has the DNA TGTGCCAGCAGCTTACTAGCGGGGGGCTCTACTTATTACAATGAGCAGTTCTTC. Amino acid sequence: CASSLLAGGSTYYNEQFF.

V is TRBV11-2 and J is TRBJ1-1; TRBD1 matches at 11 bases. Trimming cost V 4 bases and J 11 bases; bases outside gene matches: 9. CDR3 length: 14 amino acids. The germline V gene has CDR1 SGHAT and CDR2 FQNNGV. The CDR3 loop reads CASSSRTGGLGAFF. The CDR3 bases are TGTGCCAGCAGCTCCAGGACAGGGGGCCTCGGGGCTTTCTTT.

The chain employs TRBV28 and TRBJ2-1, with 14 nucleotides matching TRBD2. The V gene's germline CDR1 is MDHEN and CDR2 SYDVKM. The CDR3 loop spans 19 amino acids. The junction had 15 bases not matched to a gene; V was cut back by 6 bases and J by 5 bases. The CDR3 here is CASSLAGPGLAGAHNEQFF. The CDR3 DNA sequence: TGTGCCAGCAGCTTGGCGGGCCCGGGACTAGCGGGGGCCCACAATGAGCAGTTCTTC.

V and J are TRBV7-2 and TRBJ1-3, with a weak D call TRBD1 (6 bases). V gave up 2 bases and J gave up 2 bases, with 10 bases separating them. The germline V gene encodes CDR1 SGHTA and CDR2 FQGNSA. CDR3 size: 15 residues. CDR3 loop: CASSLNRATGNTIYF. CDR3 sequence (DNA): TGTGCCAGCAGCTTAAACAGGGCCACTGGAAACACCATATATTTT.

Worth noting for this clone: Other DNA sequences of this sample code for an identical CDR3. The rearrangement joins TRBV27 to TRBJ1-1; 9 nucleotides align to TRBD1. The CDR3 sequence is 15 residues long. The V segment lost 6 bases and the J segment 1 base; nucleotides outside the gene matches: 6. Germline V lookup: CDR1 MNHEY, CDR2 SMNVEV (reference sequence). CDR3 sequence reads: CASSNTGGRNTEAFF. The CDR3 DNA follows: TGTGCCAGCAGCAACACAGGGGGCAGGAACACTGAAGCTTTCTTT.

In this sample, this clone turned up a few times. V is TRBV5-6 and J is TRBJ2-7; 8 bases agree with TRBD1. Trimming removed 6 bases from V and 1 base from J; junction bases left unmatched: 9. Germline CDR1 and CDR2: SGHDT and YYEEEE. The CDR3 length is 15 residues. CDR3 DNA sequence: TGTGCCAGCACCTACCGCCGGGACAGGTCCTACGAGCAGTACTTC. It codes for CASTYRRDRSYEQYF. Complete variable domain (other parts from reference TRBV5-6 and TRBJ2-7): DAGVTQSPTHLIKTRGQQVTLRCSPKSGHDTVSWYQQALGQGPQFIFQYYEEEERQRGNFPDRFSGHQFPNYSSELNVNALLLGDSALYLCASTYRRDRSYEQYFGPGTRLTVT.

The CDR3 loop reads CASSVVGEATDTQYF. In DNA, the CDR3 is TGTGCCAGCAGCGTAGTTGGAGAGGCCACAGATACGCAGTATTTT. The V gene is TRBV9, the J gene TRBJ2-3; D is undetermined. CDR1 and CDR2 (germline): SGDLS, YYNGEE. The CDR3 is made up of 15 amino acids. With 0 bases removed from V and 2 bases from J, the gap between germline ends came to 10 bases.

The V gene is TRBV19, the J gene TRBJ2-2, with 11 bases identical to TRBD1. This CDR3 is built from 16 residues. The germline V gene encodes CDR1 LNHDA and CDR2 SQIVND (reference sequence). The V segment lost 7 bases and the J segment 6 bases; nucleotides outside the gene matches: 10. This CDR3 is CASIPRTGGAAGELFF. The CDR3 coding sequence is TGTGCCAGTATCCCCAGGACAGGGGGCGCGGCCGGGGAGCTGTTTTTT.

The chain is built from TRBV5-1 and TRBJ1-2; D not resolved. The CDR3 has 14 residues. Germline values: CDR1 SGHRS, CDR2 YFSETQ. Trimming cost V 6 bases and J 1 base, with 13 bases left between them. CDR3: CASKGLAFNYGYTF. The CDR3 nucleotides are TGCGCCAGCAAAGGACTCGCCTTTAACTATGGCTACACCTTC.

The gene calls are TRBV5-6 and TRBJ1-5; maybe TRBD1 (6 bases). CDR1 is SGHDT, CDR2 YYEEEE, per germline. Trimming took 4 bases from V and 5 from J, leaving 10 bases between them. The CDR3 covers 13 residues. The CDR3 here is CASSVGGDQPQHF. In nucleotides, the CDR3 is TGTGCCAGCAGCGTAGGGGGAGATCAGCCCCAGCATTTT. The whole variable domain, remainder taken from reference TRBV5-6 and TRBJ1-5, is DAGVTQSPTHLIKTRGQQVTLRCSPKSGHDTVSWYQQALGQGPQFIFQYYEEEERQRGNFPDRFSGHQFPNYSSELNVNALLLGDSALYLCASSVGGDQPQHFGDGTRLSIL.

The chain uses TRBV7-3 and TRBJ2-3; 8 bases line up with TRBD2. This CDR3 contains 16 residues. The ends lost 1 base at V and 4 bases at J; junction bases unmatched: 7. Germline CDR1 reads SGHTA; CDR2 reads FQGTGA. DNA for the CDR3: TGTGCCAGCAGCTTAAGAGCGGGGGCGGGCGCAGATACGCAGTATTTT. Protein product: CASSLRAGAGADTQYF.

CDR3 region: CASSPAPTSTDTQYF. CDR3 nucleotide sequence: TGTGCCAGCAGCCCCGCCCCAACTAGCACAGATACGCAGTATTTT. V usage is TRBV11-3 and J usage is TRBJ2-3, with D unclear. The CDR3 sequence is 15 residues long. Per germline, CDR1 SGHNT and CDR2 YENEEA. Trimming left V 5 bases short and J 0 bases short, with 12 bases between.

CDR3: CSVYTGLAGDTQYF. In DNA, the CDR3 is TGCAGCGTCTACACGGGGCTAGCGGGTGATACGCAGTATTTT. The rearrangement links TRBV29-1 to TRBJ2-3; 8 bases agree with TRBD2. Germline lookup yields CDR1 SQVTM and CDR2 ANQGSEA. The CDR3 runs to 14 residues. V lost 6 bases, J lost 6 bases, and 11 bases stayed unmatched.

CDR3 nucleotide sequence: TGTGCCAGCAGCGTAGACGGGACAGGGGGATTTGAGACCCAGTACTTC. This gives the protein CASSVDGTGGFETQYF. The genes are TRBV9 and TRBJ2-5; 11 bases fit TRBD1. Per the germline V gene, CDR1 is SGDLS and CDR2 is YYNGEE. CDR3 length: 16 amino acids. Losses at the gene ends were 0 bases for V and 5 bases for J; bases not matched to a gene: 6.